This T cell receptor beta chain was recovered during a study of shared clonotypes between healthy human individuals. Study as a whole: Donors, aged 18 to 49, were two women and a few men.

Concerning this clone itself: Its antigen is not identified.

General study results and limits: Rarefaction analysis demonstrated incomplete sorted-subset sequencing notwithstanding large depth. Generally, naive subsets came out with larger estimated richness than memory subsets.

Germline values: CDR1 GTSNPN, CDR2 SVGIG (reference sequence). Trimming left V 0 bases short and J 0 bases short, with 9 bases between. The CDR3 runs 16 residues. Data came from immunoSEQ multiplex PCR; TCRdb stores just in-frame clones and leaves some out. The sample has about 980,000 clones, more than 75% seen once. Caucasian adults living in Nashville, Tennessee, provided all samples. This receptor was taken from a man aged 18 to 29 in good health. The chain has TRBV30 and TRBJ1-6, with D unclear. The material sequenced was memory CD4+ T cells sorted from blood. Subset denoted: CD45RA-negative fraction. CDR3 bases: TGTGCCTGGAGTGTGCCAGTGTCCTCCTATAATTCACCCCTCCACTTT. Amino acids: CAWSVPVSSYNSPLHF.